These 28 T cell receptor beta chains share one sample of origin, sequenced in a study of cytomegalovirus exposure and HLA in healthy donors. The study ran its PCR with 60 Vbeta and 13 Jbeta primers. Libraries were prepared by immunoSEQ multiplex PCR; TCRdb keeps only in-frame clonotypes and omits some of them. The sample shows more than 95,000 clones, approximately 66% of them seen only once. The sequenced sample was PBMCs. The origin of the receptors is a woman in her fifties or sixties in good health and CMV-seronegative.

The chain carries TRBV19 and TRBJ1-4; D uncertain. V was shortened by 5 bases and J by 8 bases, with 12 bases between the two germline ends. The CDR3 is 13 residues long. Germline CDR1 is LNHDA and CDR2 is SQIVND (reference sequence). The CDR3 DNA is TGTGCCAGTAGTGCCGGGAGGTTCGAAAAACTGTTTTTT. This sequence encodes CASSAGRFEKLFF.

The CDR3 nucleotides read TGTGCCAGCAGCGGGGCGGGGACTAGCGGGAGGGGGTCCTACAATGAGCAGTTCTTC. It encodes CASSGAGTSGRGSYNEQFF. J is TRBJ2-1 and V is TRBV5-4; 16 bases are a match to TRBD2. The V segment lost 4 bases and the J segment 1 base; nucleotides outside the gene matches: 8. The germline V gene encodes CDR1 SGHNT and CDR2 YYREEE (reference sequence). The CDR3 is 19 residues long.

The chain combines TRBV5-1 with TRBJ2-2; 7 positions agree with TRBD1. V was clipped by 3 bases and J by 0 bases; unmatched bases: 2. This CDR3 spans 15 amino acids. From germline, CDR1 is SGHRS and CDR2 YFSETQ. CDR3 residues: CASSSGQSNTGELFF. DNA for the CDR3: TGCGCCAGCAGCTCGGGACAGTCGAACACCGGGGAGCTGTTTTTT.

This chain uses TRBV14 with TRBJ1-1; tentative D call: TRBD1 (5 bases). This CDR3 comprises 16 residues. Germline CDR1 reads SGHDN; CDR2 reads FVKESK. Trimming took off 1 base at V and 0 bases at J, with 12 bases between the two ends. CDR3 sequence (DNA): TGTGCCAGCAGCCAAGTCCCAGGGATAATGAACACTGAAGCTTTCTTT. Translated: CASSQVPGIMNTEAFF.

The V gene is TRBV9, the J gene TRBJ2-5, with a possible D match to TRBD2 (6 bases). This CDR3 has 16 amino acids. V dropped 2 bases and J dropped 0 bases, with 14 bases sitting between them. Germline values: CDR1 SGDLS, CDR2 YYNGEE. The CDR3 spells CASSVLPASDQETQYF. For the CDR3, the DNA is TGTGCCAGCAGCGTCCTGCCCGCTAGCGACCAAGAGACCCAGTACTTC.

V gene TRBV2 combines with J gene TRBJ1-1; the match to TRBD1 covers 9 bases. J lost 2 bases, V lost 6 bases, and 10 bases had no gene match. CDR3 length: 16 amino acids. Germline-derived CDR1 and CDR2 are SNHLY and FYNNEI. The CDR3 sequence is CASRRVGQGSNTEAFF. CDR3 DNA: TGTGCCAGCAGGAGGGTGGGACAGGGTTCAAACACTGAAGCTTTCTTT.

The J gene is TRBJ2-5, the V gene TRBV7-8; TRBD1 matches 7 bases. V lost 4 bases to trimming and J lost 3 bases; unmatched junction nucleotides: 8. The CDR3 runs to 15 residues. From germline, CDR1 is SGHVS and CDR2 FQNEAQ. CDR3 nucleotide sequence: TGTGCCAGCAGCTACTACACCGGACAGGAAGAGACCCAGTACTTC. This translates into CASSYYTGQEETQYF.

V is TRBV7-9 and J is TRBJ1-1; 9 bases are shared with TRBD1. From germline, CDR1 is SEHNR and CDR2 FQNEAQ (reference sequence). This CDR3 is built from 13 residues. V lost 4 bases and J lost 3; bases outside the gene matches: 0. The CDR3, as DNA: TGTGCCAGCAGCTGGACAGGGGACACTGAAGCTTTCTTT. Translated, it gives CASSWTGDTEAFF.

The DNA of the CDR3 is TGCAGCGTTTTGGGAGCGGCTAACTATGGCTACACCTTC. Amino acids: CSVLGAANYGYTF. The chain links TRBV29-1 to TRBJ1-2; no clear D gene. V gave up 5 bases and J gave up 0 bases, with 10 bases separating them. The CDR3 is 13 amino acids. Germline loops: CDR1 SQVTM, CDR2 ANQGSEA.

The rearrangement uses TRBV19 and TRBJ2-3; a weak D match, TRBD2 (6 bases). Germline-derived CDR1 and CDR2 are LNHDA and SQIVND (reference sequence). The V gene lost 0 bases and the J gene lost 2 bases, with 12 bases spanning the gap. The CDR3 runs to 16 residues. The CDR3 loop is CASSIDRGGVTDTQYF. DNA for the CDR3: TGTGCCAGTAGTATAGATCGAGGAGGGGTCACAGATACGCAGTATTTT.

V is TRBV6-1 and J is TRBJ1-5, with a weak D call TRBD1 (5 bases). CDR1 and CDR2 from the germline V gene are MNHNS and SASEGT. There are 14 residues in the CDR3. Trimming took off 8 bases at V and 7 bases at J, with 18 bases between the two ends. CDR3 DNA sequence: TGTGCCAGCGCTTTAGGCAGGGCTGGACAGCCCCAGCATTTT. Translating it yields CASALGRAGQPQHF.

V is TRBV15 and J is TRBJ2-1, with a tentative D call TRBD2 (6 bases). The CDR3 is 17 residues long. V was clipped by 2 bases and J by 3 bases, with 17 bases between them. The germline V gene encodes CDR1 LNHNV and CDR2 YYDKDF (reference sequence). CDR3 residues: CATSRPFGLTNYNEQFF. The CDR3 nucleotides are TGTGCCACCAGCAGACCGTTCGGACTAACTAACTACAATGAGCAGTTCTTC.

This clone was detected only once. The rearrangement links TRBV5-8 to TRBJ2-7; no reliable D call. The CDR3 is 11 residues long. V was pared by 1 base and J by 5 bases, with 4 bases between. Germline CDR1 is SGHTS and CDR2 is YDEGEE. CDR3 sequence: CASSLSHEQYF. In DNA form, the CDR3 reads TGTGCCAGCAGCTTGTCTCACGAGCAGTACTTC.

V is TRBV5-5 and J is TRBJ2-7; D is perhaps TRBD2 (6 bases). The CDR3 totals 13 residues. Trimming cost V 8 bases and J 4 bases, with 16 bases left between them. The germline V gene encodes CDR1 SGHKS and CDR2 YYEKEE (reference sequence). CDR3 sequence: CASFVGLGYEQYF. DNA of the CDR3: TGTGCCAGTTTCGTGGGACTCGGATACGAGCAGTACTTC.

This clone was counted a single time. The CDR3 protein is CASSLGDREGEKLFF. The CDR3 DNA sequence: TGCGCCAGCAGCTTGGGGGACAGGGAAGGTGAAAAACTGTTTTTT. The J gene is TRBJ1-4, the V gene TRBV5-1; 9 bases line up with TRBD1. The germline V gene has CDR1 SGHRS and CDR2 YFSETQ. This CDR3 spans 15 amino acids. Trimming at V came to 0 bases and at J to 7 bases, leaving 4 bases not matched to a gene.

J is TRBJ2-5 and V is TRBV7-9; no firm D call. Germline V gives CDR1 SEHNR, CDR2 FQNEAQ (reference sequence). The CDR3 is 13 residues long. V lost 5 bases to trimming and J lost 2 bases, with 9 bases between them. CDR3 DNA sequence: TGTGCCAGCAGCGAAAACTTGCAAGAGACCCAGTACTTC. It yields the protein CASSENLQETQYF.

The J gene is TRBJ2-1, the V gene TRBV7-9; 11 bases fit TRBD2. CDR3 size: 17 residues. Germline values: CDR1 SEHNR, CDR2 FQNEAQ (reference sequence). Losses at the gene ends were 5 bases for V and 3 bases for J; bases not matched to a gene: 9. The CDR3: CASSPVGGTSGYNEQFF. The CDR3 DNA reads TGTGCCAGCAGCCCAGTGGGGGGGACTAGCGGCTACAATGAGCAGTTCTTC.

V and J are TRBV4-1 and TRBJ2-7; TRBD1 matches at 8 bases. CDR3 length equals 14 residues. Germline CDR1 MGHRA, CDR2 YSYEKL. The ends lost 3 bases at V and 3 bases at J; junction bases unmatched: 4. The CDR3 protein is CASSQLGQVYEQYF. The CDR3 DNA reads as TGCGCCAGCAGCCAGCTGGGACAGGTCTACGAGCAGTACTTC.

This chain uses TRBV6-1 with TRBJ1-1; possible D gene TRBD1, 6 bases. CDR3 size: 14 residues. From germline, CDR1 is MNHNS and CDR2 SASEGT. The V end was cut by 3 bases, the J end by 0 bases, with 8 bases between. This CDR3 is CASSDQGLNTEAFF. CDR3 in DNA: TGTGCCAGCAGTGACCAGGGGTTGAACACTGAAGCTTTCTTT.

J is TRBJ1-5 and V is TRBV4-1; D perhaps matches TRBD1 (5 bases). The V gene lost 1 base and the J gene lost 0 bases, with 10 bases spanning the gap. Germline loops: CDR1 MGHRA, CDR2 YSYEKL. There are 16 residues in the CDR3. CDR3 bases: TGCGCCAGCAGCCAAGCCCCAGGGCGTAGCAATCAGCCCCAGCATTTT. Translation: CASSQAPGRSNQPQHF.

V is TRBV29-1 and J is TRBJ1-1; no clear D. Germline CDR1 SQVTM, CDR2 ANQGSEA. The CDR3 is 13 amino acids. Trimming cost V 7 bases and J 1 base, with 13 bases left between them. The CDR3 nucleotides read TGCAGCGGGATTGGCGGGGAGAACACTGAAGCTTTCTTT. It yields the protein CSGIGGENTEAFF.

J is TRBJ2-7 and V is TRBV5-1, with a possible D match to TRBD1 (5 bases). The CDR3 contains 16 residues. CDR1 is SGHRS, CDR2 YFSETQ, per germline. V was cut by 1 base and J by 0 bases, with 14 bases left in between. As DNA, the CDR3 is TGCGCCAGCAGCTTGTTAATTTCGACAGACTCCTACGAGCAGTACTTC. It encodes CASSLLISTDSYEQYF.

This chain joins TRBV5-8 and TRBJ2-7, with 9 positions matching TRBD1. Trimming removed 6 bases from V and 0 bases from J; junction bases left unmatched: 7. This CDR3 contains 15 residues. Looked up from germline, CDR1 is SGHTS and CDR2 is YDEGEE. The CDR3 sequence: CASNKGTGTSYEQYF. The CDR3 DNA reads TGTGCCAGCAACAAAGGGACAGGGACCTCCTACGAGCAGTACTTC.

V usage is TRBV7-7 and J usage is TRBJ2-1, with D unresolved. CDR3 size: 13 residues. Germline loops: CDR1 SSHAT, CDR2 FNYEAQ (reference sequence). V was clipped by 1 base and J by 10 bases, with 11 bases between them. In DNA, the CDR3 is TGTGCCAGCAGCTTAGATCGATTCCAGGAGCAGTTCTTC. Amino acids: CASSLDRFQEQFF.

Written as DNA, the CDR3 is TGTGCCAGCAGCCCGACAGGACCTGGAAACACCATATATTTT. Translating it yields CASSPTGPGNTIYF. V and J are TRBV7-6 and TRBJ1-3; possibly TRBD1 for D (6 bases). The CDR3 contains 14 residues. Germline V gene lookup returns CDR1 SGHVS and CDR2 FNYEAQ. Deletions cut 5 bases from V and 2 bases from J, with 10 bases between.

V and J are TRBV4-1 and TRBJ2-7; possible D gene TRBD1, 5 bases. The germline V and J ends were trimmed by 8 bases and 7 bases, with 21 bases remaining between them. The CDR3 sequence is 14 residues long. Germline CDR1 MGHRA, CDR2 YSYEKL. CDR3 sequence reads: CASEPLGAVREQYF. The CDR3 nucleotides are TGCGCCAGCGAACCTCTTGGGGCCGTTCGGGAGCAGTACTTC.

This clone has at least ten counts. This sequence joins TRBV10-3 and TRBJ1-3; 11 bases map to TRBD1. This CDR3 region has 17 residues. V was pared by 6 bases and J by 4 bases, with 11 bases of the junction left unmatched. The germline V gene encodes CDR1 ENHRY and CDR2 SYGVKD. CDR3: CAIRGGGQGAGGNTIYF. The CDR3 bases are TGTGCCATCAGGGGCGGCGGACAGGGGGCAGGAGGAAACACCATATATTTT.

The chain recombines TRBV4-1 with TRBJ1-1, with D uncertain. Per germline, CDR1 MGHRA and CDR2 YSYEKL. This CDR3 is 19 amino acids long. V was shortened by 5 bases and J by 0 bases, with 25 bases between the two germline ends. For the CDR3, the DNA is TGCGCCAGCAGCGAGGGAATTCTAAGAAGGGAGATATTGAACACTGAAGCTTTCTTT. It is translated as CASSEGILRREILNTEAFF.